This TCR beta chain was found in a study of blood T cell repertoires in COVID-19. The authors' processing: Amplification of reference gene primers provided the estimated nucleated cell counts. The assay was immunoSEQ multiplex PCR, and TCRdb's table has in-frame clones only and misses some. That table supplies the V and J calls and clone size; D and trimming were determined from the DNA. The data hold approximately 68,000 clones, with approximately 80% observed a single time. The CDR3 has 15 amino acids. V lost 3 bases, J lost 8 bases, and 7 bases stayed unmatched. The germline V gene encodes CDR1 SGHDT and CDR2 YYEEEE.

V gene TRBV5-6 combines with J gene TRBJ1-5, with 11 bases identical to TRBD1. What was sequenced was peripheral blood. This clonotype originated in a woman aged 60 to 75 with acute or convalescent COVID-19. This CDR3 reads CASSYGQGASEPQHF. The CDR3 DNA is TGTGCCAGCAGCTACGGACAGGGGGCTTCTGAGCCCCAGCATTTT.